This T cell receptor (beta chain) derives from a study of cytomegalovirus exposure and HLA in healthy donors. The overall study: Of all 400 or so donors who were genotyped, 75% to 85% belonged to the Caucasian-associated ancestry cluster. Study conclusions and caveats: Researchers had no immune exposure information except CMV serostatus available.

V dropped 2 bases and J dropped 5 bases, with 8 bases sitting between them. Looked up from germline, CDR1 is SGHNT and CDR2 is YYREEE (reference sequence). CDR3 length: 12 amino acids. This clone was observed once. Its specificity is not known. PCR employed 60 Vbeta and 13 Jbeta primers. Generated by immunoSEQ multiplex PCR, the TCRdb table keeps only in-frame clones and is missing some. The data contain some 120,000 clones, 65% to 80% of them singletons. The receptor was isolated from a female donor in good health and CMV-seronegative. Sequenced input: PBMCs. V is TRBV5-4 and J is TRBJ2-7; maybe TRBD2 (5 bases). The CDR3 DNA reads as TGTGCCAGCAGCTTTTACGGGGACGAGCAGTACTTC. Protein product: CASSFYGDEQYF.